The next 26 T cell receptor beta chains were all read from a single sample in a study of blood T cell repertoires in COVID-19. TCRdb keeps only in-frame clones here, not all; method: immunoSEQ multiplex PCR. The table includes 200,000 to 300,000 clones, 75% to 85% detected once. The sample was peripheral blood. The receptor source for this set is a human donor in a cohort sampled during active COVID-19.

The chain is built from TRBV7-9 and TRBJ1-6; 10 bases match TRBD1. Unmatched junction bases numbered 5, after V lost 2 bases and J lost 7 bases. The CDR3 length is 16 residues. Germline CDR1 SEHNR, CDR2 FQNEAQ (reference sequence). CDR3 in DNA: TGTGCCAGCAGCTTAAAATTGGGACAGGGGAATTCACCCCTCCACTTT. Amino acids: CASSLKLGQGNSPLHF.

This clone was observed a handful of times. The chain carries TRBV7-9 and TRBJ2-2; tentative D call: TRBD1 (5 bases). The germline CDR1 and CDR2 sequences are SEHNR and FQNEAQ (reference sequence). Trimming took off 1 base at V and 7 bases at J, with 13 bases between the two ends. This CDR3 has 15 amino acids. CDR3: CASSLGALDSGELFF. The CDR3 nucleotides read TGTGCCAGCAGCTTAGGGGCCCTAGACAGCGGGGAGCTGTTTTTT.

The chain carries TRBV6-6 and TRBJ2-7, with D perhaps TRBD1 (5 bases). V dropped 2 bases and J dropped 6 bases, with 17 bases sitting between them. Germline V gives CDR1 MNHNY, CDR2 SVGAGI (reference sequence). The CDR3 loop spans 15 amino acids. As DNA, the CDR3 is TGTGCCAGCAGTTACGCCGCAGGGTACGTACGCGAGCAGTACTTC. Translated, it gives CASSYAAGYVREQYF.

This sequence joins TRBV6-1 and TRBJ1-2, with TRBD1 identical over 10 bases. CDR3 size: 15 residues. The V and J ends lost 1 base and 4 bases, in that order; junction bases with no gene match: 3. Germline V gene data show CDR1 as MNHNS and CDR2 as SASEGT. The CDR3 DNA follows: TGTGCCAGCAGTGAAGTATGGGACAGGGGCTATGGCTACACCTTC. This codes for CASSEVWDRGYGYTF.

The chain couples TRBV7-9 to TRBJ2-7; perhaps TRBD1 as D (6 bases). Between the trimmed V and J ends, which lost 5 bases and 0 bases, there was a span of 11 bases. Germline loops: CDR1 SEHNR, CDR2 FQNEAQ (reference sequence). This CDR3 is 14 amino acids long. The CDR3 region is CASSPRTVSYEQYF. CDR3 DNA sequence: TGTGCCAGCAGCCCTCGGACAGTCTCCTACGAGCAGTACTTC. The entire variable domain, with the rest obtained from reference TRBV7-9 and TRBJ2-7, is as follows: DTGVSQNPRHKITKRGQNVTFRCDPISEHNRLYWYRQTLGQGPEFLTYFQNEAQLEKSRLLSDRFSAERPKGSFSTLEIQRTEQGDSAMYLCASSPRTVSYEQYFGPGTRLTVT.

The rearrangement links TRBV2 to TRBJ1-1; a weak D match, TRBD1 (6 bases). V was clipped by 1 base and J by 5 bases, with 23 bases between them. In germline, CDR1 is SNHLY, CDR2 FYNNEI. The CDR3 is 18 amino acids. DNA for the CDR3: TGTGCCAGCAGTGAAGGAAGTCTACGCTCAGGGGCGCGAACTGAAGCTTTCTTT. Translation gives CASSEGSLRSGARTEAFF.

The chain employs TRBV7-2 and TRBJ1-5, with 7 bases aligning to TRBD1. V trimming: 10 bases; J trimming: 2 bases; junction bases outside the gene matches: 11. Germline V gives CDR1 SGHTA, CDR2 FQGNSA. CDR3 length: 15 residues. CDR3 in DNA: TGTGCCACCATGACCACAGGGGCGGGCAATCAGCCCCAGCATTTT. Its protein is CATMTTGAGNQPQHF.

The rearrangement links TRBV6-2 or TRBV6-3 to TRBJ2-3; the D gene is possibly TRBD2 (5 bases). The CDR3 runs 16 residues. The germline V gene has CDR1 MNHEY and CDR2 SVGEGT. Trimming removed 3 bases from V and 4 bases from J, with 17 bases in between. The CDR3 sequence is CASSYPPGQRADTQYF. The CDR3 DNA reads TGTGCCAGCAGTTATCCACCCGGGCAGAGGGCAGATACGCAGTATTTT.

This clone was picked up one time. The CDR3 here is CASSSRDRAYEQYF. Here the CDR3 DNA reads TGTGCCAGCAGTAGTAGGGACAGGGCCTACGAGCAGTACTTC. The chain uses TRBV6-5 and TRBJ2-7; 9 nucleotides line up with TRBD1. V lost 5 bases, J lost 2 bases, and 4 bases stayed unmatched. The CDR3 runs 14 residues. Germline V gene sequence: CDR1 MNHEY, CDR2 SVGAGI.

The V gene is TRBV7-8, the J gene TRBJ2-2, with TRBD2 as a possible D gene (6 bases). The CDR3 is 15 amino acids. The germline V gene encodes CDR1 SGHVS and CDR2 FQNEAQ. The V and J ends lost 5 bases and 1 base respectively, with 11 bases between them. CDR3 sequence: CASSPGLMNTGELFF. In DNA form, the CDR3 reads TGTGCCAGCAGCCCGGGACTCATGAACACCGGGGAGCTGTTTTTT.

The sample holds one count of this clone. The V and J genes are TRBV29-1 and TRBJ1-1; D ambiguous. This CDR3 comprises 12 residues. Between the trimmed V and J ends, which lost 0 bases and 5 bases, there was a span of 7 bases. The germline CDR1 and CDR2 sequences are SQVTM and ANQGSEA. The CDR3 reads CSVEEGGTEAFF. The CDR3 coding sequence is TGCAGCGTTGAAGAGGGAGGTACTGAAGCTTTCTTT.

Comments on this clone: Within the sample, other DNA sequences also encode this same CDR3. In DNA form, the CDR3 reads TGCGCCAGCAGCTTGGAGGGAGGTGGCTACAATGAGCAGTTCTTC. It yields the protein CASSLEGGGYNEQFF. The chain joins TRBV5-1 to TRBJ2-1; TRBD2 is a possible D gene (6 bases). The germline V and J ends were trimmed by 0 bases and 3 bases, with 10 bases remaining between them. CDR1 and CDR2 from the germline V gene are SGHRS and YFSETQ. This CDR3 is built from 15 residues.

CDR3 residues: CASSKDRGSSYNEQFF. Here the CDR3 DNA reads TGTGCCAGCAGCAAGGATCGGGGGAGCTCCTACAATGAGCAGTTCTTC. This chain links TRBV14 with TRBJ2-1; perhaps TRBD2 as D (6 bases). This CDR3 has 16 residues. The germline gives CDR1 SGHDN, CDR2 FVKESK. The ends were cut back, 5 bases at V and 0 bases at J, with 14 bases in the middle.

On this clone: At the DNA level, this CDR3 is encoded by other sequences in the same sample as well. This chain joins TRBV19 and TRBJ1-5; possibly TRBD1 for D (6 bases). In germline, CDR1 is LNHDA, CDR2 SQIVND (reference sequence). The CDR3 runs to 14 residues. Trimming removed 6 bases from V and 1 base from J, with 10 bases in between. Here the CDR3 DNA reads TGTGCCAGTAGCCTCACAGGGAGCAATCAGCCCCAGCATTTT. Its translation: CASSLTGSNQPQHF.

In this sample, this clone turned up a few times. The chain links TRBV11-2 to TRBJ2-7; possible D gene TRBD1, 5 bases. Trimming stripped 3 bases from V and 0 bases from J, with 15 bases between. The CDR3 has 16 amino acids. In germline, CDR1 is SGHAT, CDR2 FQNNGV. CDR3 region: CASSFVTARGSYEQYF. For the CDR3, the DNA is TGTGCCAGCAGCTTCGTGACTGCTAGGGGCTCCTACGAGCAGTACTTC.

In this sample, this clone turned up a few times. The chain couples TRBV7-9 to TRBJ1-6; D is ambiguous. The CDR3 length is 15 residues. Trimming took off 0 bases at V and 4 bases at J, with 7 bases between the two ends. Germline-derived CDR1 and CDR2 are SEHNR and FQNEAQ (reference sequence). This CDR3 is CASSLAVSYNSPLHF. CDR3 nucleotides: TGTGCCAGCAGCTTAGCGGTCAGTTATAATTCACCCCTCCACTTT. Complete variable domain (other parts from reference TRBV7-9 and TRBJ1-6): DTGVSQNPRHKITKRGQNVTFRCDPISEHNRLYWYRQTLGQGPEFLTYFQNEAQLEKSRLLSDRFSAERPKGSFSTLEIQRTEQGDSAMYLCASSLAVSYNSPLHFGNGTRLTVT.

The chain recombines TRBV6-6 with TRBJ2-7; 8 bases align to TRBD2. The germline V gene has CDR1 MNHNY and CDR2 SVGAGI (reference sequence). The CDR3 contains 12 residues. Trimming at V came to 10 bases and at J to 5 bases, leaving 7 bases not matched to a gene. The CDR3 DNA is TGTGCCACTTGCCCGGGGGGGAACGAGCAGTACTTC. The encoded protein is CATCPGGNEQYF.

The chain recombines TRBV5-1 with TRBJ1-1, with unresolved D. The V end was cut by 0 bases, the J end by 6 bases, with 15 bases between. The CDR3 runs 15 residues. Germline lookup yields CDR1 SGHRS and CDR2 YFSETQ. The CDR3 loop is CASSLAKGGFAEAFF. In nucleotides, the CDR3 is TGCGCCAGCAGCTTGGCCAAAGGAGGCTTCGCTGAAGCTTTCTTT.

About this clone: Distinct nucleotide sequences in the sample also encode this CDR3. This sequence joins TRBV5-1 and TRBJ1-1; D might be TRBD1 (5 bases). V dropped 2 bases and J dropped 3 bases, with 11 bases sitting between them. The CDR3 sequence is 14 residues long. Germline assignment: CDR1 SGHRS and CDR2 YFSETQ. CDR3 sequence: CASSLPGGYTEAFF. DNA for the CDR3: TGCGCCAGCAGCTTACCGGGGGGGTACACTGAAGCTTTCTTT.

This clone occurred once. The rearrangement links TRBV3-1 (or the pseudogene TRBV3-2) to TRBJ2-5, with 13 bases matching TRBD2. The junction had 3 bases not matched to a gene; V was cut back by 4 bases and J by 1 base. Germline V gives CDR1 LGHDT, CDR2 YNNKEL (reference sequence). This CDR3 is 16 amino acids long. In nucleotides, the CDR3 is TGTGCCAGCAGCCGAAGGACTAGCGGGGGCCAAGAGACCCAGTACTTC. This gives the protein CASSRRTSGGQETQYF.

The chain joins TRBV28 to TRBJ2-7; TRBD1 agrees at 9 bases. Germline-derived CDR1 and CDR2 are MDHEN and SYDVKM. The trim removed 7 bases at V and 1 base at J, leaving 8 bases unmatched. The CDR3 has 15 residues. The CDR3 sequence is CASTSPTGGSYEQYF. The CDR3 DNA reads TGTGCCAGCACCTCCCCGACAGGGGGATCCTACGAGCAGTACTTC.

The J gene is TRBJ2-6, the V gene TRBV11-3; 7 bases fit TRBD1. This CDR3 comprises 16 residues. J was trimmed by 9 bases and V by 5 bases; bases with no gene match: 13. Germline V gene lookup returns CDR1 SGHNT and CDR2 YENEEA. CDR3: CASSLSFGTASNVLTF. CDR3 DNA: TGTGCCAGCAGCCTCTCCTTTGGGACAGCGAGCAACGTCCTGACTTTC.

This chain uses TRBV3-1 (or the pseudogene TRBV3-2) with TRBJ2-1, with 15 bases that match TRBD2. The V gene end was trimmed by 3 bases and the J gene end by 7 bases; junction bases not matched to a gene: 7. The CDR3 length is 17 residues. Germline loops: CDR1 LGHDT, CDR2 YNNKEL (reference sequence). The CDR3 here is CASSHASGLAGGNEQFF. The CDR3 DNA is TGTGCCAGCAGCCATGCCTCGGGACTAGCGGGGGGTAATGAGCAGTTCTTC.

V is TRBV18 and J is TRBJ2-7, with D possibly being TRBD1 (6 bases). The CDR3 length is 15 residues. Trimming took 5 bases from V and 2 from J, leaving 16 bases between them. The V gene's germline CDR1 is KGHSH and CDR2 LQKENI. This chain's CDR3 is CASSSRQGPPYEQYF. The CDR3 DNA follows: TGTGCCAGCTCATCACGGCAGGGGCCCCCCTACGAGCAGTACTTC.

The rearrangement uses TRBV18 and TRBJ2-3; D call uncertain. The V gene's germline CDR1 is KGHSH and CDR2 LQKENI. Trimming removed 3 bases at V and 4 bases at J, with 11 bases between. The CDR3 loop spans 14 amino acids. The CDR3: CASSPASLADTQYF. As DNA, the CDR3 is TGTGCCAGCTCACCGGCCTCTTTGGCAGATACGCAGTATTTT.

The genes are TRBV24-1 and TRBJ2-1, with D uncertain. Trimming shortened V by 4 bases and J by 0 bases, and 12 bases separated the two germline ends. The CDR3 covers 16 residues. Germline V CDR1 and CDR2: KGHDR, SFDVKD. DNA of the CDR3: TGTGCCACCAGTGACCCCCAGAGCGTCTCCTACAATGAGCAGTTCTTC. This codes for CATSDPQSVSYNEQFF.